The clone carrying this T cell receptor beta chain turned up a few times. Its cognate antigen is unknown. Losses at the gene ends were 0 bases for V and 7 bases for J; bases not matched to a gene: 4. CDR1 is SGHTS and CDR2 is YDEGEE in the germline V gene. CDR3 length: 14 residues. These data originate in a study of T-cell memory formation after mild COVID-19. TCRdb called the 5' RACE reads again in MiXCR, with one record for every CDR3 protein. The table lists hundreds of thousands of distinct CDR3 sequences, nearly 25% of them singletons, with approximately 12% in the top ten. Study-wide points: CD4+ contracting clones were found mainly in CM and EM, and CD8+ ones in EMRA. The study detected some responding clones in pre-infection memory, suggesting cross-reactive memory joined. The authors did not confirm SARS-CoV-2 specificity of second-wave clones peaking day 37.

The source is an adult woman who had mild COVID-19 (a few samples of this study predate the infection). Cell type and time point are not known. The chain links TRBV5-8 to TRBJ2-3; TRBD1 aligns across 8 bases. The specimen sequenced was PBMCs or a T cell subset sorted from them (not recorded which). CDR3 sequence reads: CASSLGQGLYTQYF. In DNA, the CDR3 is TGTGCCAGCAGCTTGGGACAGGGGTTATATACGCAGTATTTT. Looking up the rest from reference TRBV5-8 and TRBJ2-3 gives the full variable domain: EAGVTQSPTHLIKTRGQQATLRCSPISGHTSVYWYQQALGLGLQFLLWYDEGEERNRGNFPPRFSGRQFPNYSSELNVNALELEDSALYLCASSLGQGLYTQYFGPGTRLTVL.